A single T cell receptor beta chain is shown here with its context. The antigen is undetermined. J gave up 8 bases and V 2 bases, and 10 bases lay outside the gene matches. Germline CDR1 SNHLY, CDR2 FYNNEI. The CDR3 extends over 16 amino acids. These data are taken from a study of graft-versus-host responses after intestinal transplantation. Background on the study: All of the recipients had induction that used anti-thymocyte globulin, then tacrolimus and steroids for three to four years.

Measured with immunoSEQ multiplex PCR; TCRdb has only the in-frame clones, and not every one. Counted here are about 86,000 clones, roughly 90% occurring once; the ten biggest clones make up 0.5%. Study-wide points: The marrow of recipients harbored GvH clones, and ileum or blood showed some of them first.

The input for sequencing was unstimulated CD8+ T cells sorted from spleen or lymph node cells, taken before intestinal transplant. The clonotype was recovered from a human donor who received an intestinal transplant. The chain combines TRBV2 with TRBJ1-2; 11 positions agree with TRBD1. CDR3 bases: TGTGCCAGCAGTGAATTTATAGGGACAGGGGGTTACGGCTACACCTTC. It yields the protein CASSEFIGTGGYGYTF.